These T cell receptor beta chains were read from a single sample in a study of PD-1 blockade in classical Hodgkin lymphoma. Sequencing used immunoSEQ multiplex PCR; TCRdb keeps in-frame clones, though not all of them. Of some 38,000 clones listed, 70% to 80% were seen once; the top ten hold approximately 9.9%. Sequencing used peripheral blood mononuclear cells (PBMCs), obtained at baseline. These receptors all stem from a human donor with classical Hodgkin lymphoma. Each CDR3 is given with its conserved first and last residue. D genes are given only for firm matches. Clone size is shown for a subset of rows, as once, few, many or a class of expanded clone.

CDR3 protein: CASSPGTGAANEQFF
CDR3 DNA: TGTGCCAGCAGCCCCGGGACAGGGGCGGCCAATGAGCAGTTCTTC
V gene: TRBV6-1
D gene: TRBD1
J gene: TRBJ2-1
clone size: -

CDR3 protein: CASSLPTEYEQYF
CDR3 DNA: TGTGCCAGCAGTTTACCGACAGAGTACGAGCAGTACTTC
V gene: TRBV28
D gene: -
J gene: TRBJ2-7
clone size: -

CDR3 protein: CASSLSGSSSFWAYNEQFF
CDR3 DNA: TGTGCCAGCAGCTTAAGTGGTTCCTCGTCCTTTTGGGCCTACAATGAGCAGTTCTTC
V gene: TRBV11-2
D gene: -
J gene: TRBJ2-1
clone size: few

CDR3 protein: CASSYSYRGPYEQYF
CDR3 DNA: TGTGCCAGCAGTTACTCGTACAGGGGGCCCTACGAGCAGTACTTC
V gene: TRBV6-5
D gene: TRBD1
J gene: TRBJ2-7
clone size: -

CDR3 protein: CASSPPLRGNTIYF
CDR3 DNA: TGCGCCAGCAGTCCCCCCCTCCGCGGGAACACCATATATTTT
V gene: TRBV4-1
D gene: -
J gene: TRBJ1-3
clone size: few

CDR3 protein: CASSLGREEKLFF
CDR3 DNA: TGTGCCAGCAGTTTGGGCAGGGAGGAAAAACTGTTTTTT
V gene: TRBV28
D gene: -
J gene: TRBJ1-4
clone size: -

CDR3 protein: CASSSRTGSYEQYF
CDR3 DNA: TGTGCCAGCAGCAGTCGGACAGGGAGCTACGAGCAGTACTTC
V gene: TRBV28
D gene: TRBD1
J gene: TRBJ2-7
clone size: -

CDR3 protein: CASSRLAGVLSTDTQYF
CDR3 DNA: TGTGCCAGCAGCAGACTAGCGGGAGTCTTAAGCACAGATACGCAGTATTTT
V gene: TRBV28
D gene: TRBD2
J gene: TRBJ2-3
clone size: -

CDR3 protein: CASRRGQGARGYTF
CDR3 DNA: TGTGCCAGCAGACGAGGACAGGGGGCGAGAGGCTACACCTTC
V gene: TRBV6-5
D gene: TRBD1
J gene: TRBJ1-2
clone size: -

CDR3 protein: CASSRQGITEAFF
CDR3 DNA: TGTGCCAGCAGCAGACAGGGAATCACTGAAGCTTTCTTT
V gene: TRBV6-6
D gene: TRBD1
J gene: TRBJ1-1
clone size: -

CDR3 protein: CATSRDHGRLKTQYF
CDR3 DNA: TGTGCCACCAGCAGAGATCATGGCAGATTGAAGACCCAGTACTTC
V gene: TRBV15
D gene: -
J gene: TRBJ2-5
clone size: -

CDR3 protein: CASSDPGEQYF
CDR3 DNA: TGTGCCAGCAGTGACCCTGGCGAGCAGTACTTC
V gene: TRBV2
D gene: -
J gene: TRBJ2-7
clone size: -

CDR3 protein: CASSIWLGRTSNQPQHF
CDR3 DNA: TGTGCCAGTAGTATCTGGTTGGGGAGAACTAGCAATCAGCCCCAGCATTTT
V gene: TRBV19
D gene: -
J gene: TRBJ1-5
clone size: few

CDR3 protein: CASNFGGAGTEAFF
CDR3 DNA: TGTGCCAGCAACTTTGGGGGAGCGGGCACTGAAGCTTTCTTT
V gene: TRBV11-3
D gene: -
J gene: TRBJ1-1
clone size: few

CDR3 protein: CASSYGTSGYEQYF
CDR3 DNA: TGTGCCAGCAGTTACGGGACTAGCGGCTACGAGCAGTACTTC
V gene: TRBV6-5
D gene: TRBD2
J gene: TRBJ2-7
clone size: -

CDR3 protein: CASSQRARQAYNEQFF
CDR3 DNA: TGTGCCAGCAGCCAGAGGGCGAGGCAGGCTTACAATGAGCAGTTCTTC
V gene: TRBV9
D gene: -
J gene: TRBJ2-1
clone size: -